Given below is one T cell receptor beta chain in context. The antigen remains unidentified. Profiling relied on immunoSEQ multiplex PCR, and the TCRdb table lists in-frame clones only, not all of them. Of approximately 66,000 clones listed, 70% to 90% are singletons. The data derive from a study of lymphopenia after photon versus proton radiotherapy. Study-level results: Oligoclonal CD8+ Temra expansion after nadir drove photon patients' diversity drop. A bigger post-nadir fall in TCR diversity correlated inversely with survival time in deceased patients. Proton therapy kept repertoires fairly stable, unlike photons, which gained effector/memory cells.

The V end lost 4 bases, the J end lost 15 bases, and 23 bases lay between the germline ends. This CDR3 region has 15 residues. Germline lookup yields CDR1 SGHRS and CDR2 YFSETQ. Sequencing used peripheral blood, obtained from a patient treated with photon-based radiotherapy. The genes are TRBV5-1 and TRBJ1-6; D may be TRBD1 (6 bases). The receptor's source is a man aged 40-55 years with gastric cancer. This CDR3 reads CASSRQASRQSSLHF. As DNA, the CDR3 is TGCGCCAGCAGCAGACAGGCTTCCCGCCAATCCAGCCTCCACTTT. The full variable domain, with the rest looked up from reference TRBV5-1 and TRBJ1-6, is KAGVTQTPRYLIKTRGQQVTLSCSPISGHRSVSWYQQTPGQGLQFLFEYFSETQRNKGNFPGRFSGRQFSNSRSEMNVSTLELGDSALYLCASSRQASRQSSLHFGNGTRLTVT.